The 30 T cell receptor beta chains in this list originate from one sample, sequenced in a study of beta chain features in type 1 diabetes. General observations from the study: Type 1 diabetes patients showed a moderate but significant shortening of TCRB CDR3s in all four CD4+ subsets.

Every bit of the isolated RNA underwent reverse transcription, so sequencing read expressed TCRB transcripts. Sequencing used immunoSEQ multiplex PCR; TCRdb keeps in-frame clones, though not all of them. The repertoire has roughly 330,000 clones, roughly 12% of them found once; the top ten carry roughly 0.015%. These TCRs are of unknown antigen specificity. What was sequenced was naive CD4+ T cells from blood. The receptors were sampled from a woman in her late teens or twenties with type 1 diabetes.

This clone was recorded a few times. Other DNA sequences within the sample encode an identical CDR3. V is TRBV18 and J is TRBJ1-1; D not resolved. V was trimmed by 1 base and J by 1 base, leaving 7 bases between them. CDR3 size: 14 residues. Germline V CDR1 and CDR2: KGHSH, LQKENI. The CDR3 protein is CASSPREGNTEAFF. The CDR3, as DNA: TGTGCCAGCTCACCACGCGAGGGGAACACTGAAGCTTTCTTT.

This clone appeared a few times. J is TRBJ1-1 and V is TRBV9, with D hard to call. Germline V gene data show CDR1 as SGDLS and CDR2 as YYNGEE. V shed 4 bases and J shed 9 bases, with 13 bases lying between them. The CDR3 is 12 residues long. The CDR3 DNA follows: TGTGCCAGCAGCCCCGTTGCAGGAAAAGCTTTCTTT. Protein sequence: CASSPVAGKAFF.

This sequence joins TRBV18 and TRBJ1-2; TRBD1 agrees at 7 bases. The CDR3 is 14 residues long. Germline CDR1 and CDR2: KGHSH and LQKENI. Trimming took 3 bases from V and 3 from J; bases not matched to a gene: 4. CDR3 sequence: CASSPNTGDYGYTF. The DNA of the CDR3 is TGTGCCAGCTCACCGAATACAGGGGACTATGGCTACACCTTC.

This clone was observed a few times. J is TRBJ2-3 and V is TRBV15; TRBD2 agrees at 10 bases. Per the germline V gene, CDR1 is LNHNV and CDR2 is YYDKDF (reference sequence). V lost 1 base and J lost 0; bases outside the gene matches: 7. The CDR3 has 18 amino acids. The CDR3 sequence is CATSRGLAGPHSTDTQYF. In DNA form, the CDR3 reads TGTGCCACCAGCAGAGGACTAGCGGGCCCCCATAGCACAGATACGCAGTATTTT.

The chain recombines TRBV7-8 with TRBJ2-7; perhaps TRBD2 as D (6 bases). Germline CDR1 and CDR2: SGHVS and FQNEAQ. This CDR3 comprises 16 residues. Trimming shortened V by 1 base and J by 0 bases, and 13 bases separated the two germline ends. The CDR3 region has the DNA TGTGCCAGCAGCTTAGGCGGGACTCCGAGCTCCTACGAGCAGTACTTC. Protein product: CASSLGGTPSSYEQYF.

This clone was observed at least ten times. The chain is built from TRBV23-1 and TRBJ2-5, with a possible D match to TRBD1 (5 bases). TRBV23-1 is filed as an ORF, its function uncertain. V was clipped by 3 bases and J by 5 bases, with 13 bases between them. This CDR3 region has 14 residues. The CDR3, as DNA: TGCGCCAGCAGTCACATTCAGGGCGACGAGACCCAGTACTTC. This codes for CASSHIQGDETQYF.

This CDR3 is CASSYSIVDRDFEQFF. CDR3 bases: TGTGCCAGCAGTTACTCGATTGTCGACCGGGACTTTGAGCAGTTCTTC. J is TRBJ2-1 and V is TRBV6-5, with D perhaps TRBD2 (6 bases). Deletions cut 0 bases from V and 9 bases from J, with 18 bases between. The CDR3 has 16 residues. Germline CDR1 reads MNHEY; CDR2 reads SVGAGI.

This clone has only a few counts. This chain connects TRBV4-2 to TRBJ2-5; TRBD2 aligns across 9 bases. V shed 0 bases and J 2 bases; nucleotides not matched to a gene: 7. Germline assignment: CDR1 LGHNA and CDR2 YNFKEQ. The CDR3 contains 17 residues. CDR3 DNA: TGTGCCAGCAGCCAAGACCTAGCGGGGCCTCGACAAGAGACCCAGTACTTC. It encodes CASSQDLAGPRQETQYF.

The J gene is TRBJ2-1, the V gene TRBV28, with a possible D match to TRBD2 (5 bases). The CDR3 contains 12 residues. From germline, CDR1 is MDHEN and CDR2 SYDVKM. V was shortened by 8 bases and J by 13 bases, with 18 bases between the two germline ends. CDR3 region: CASANFVDFQFF. The DNA for the CDR3 is TGTGCCAGCGCAAACTTTGTGGACTTCCAGTTCTTC.

This clone came up a few times. This rearrangement joins TRBV30 to TRBJ2-1; TRBD2 agrees at 7 bases. The CDR3 is 17 residues long. Germline V gene sequence: CDR1 GTSNPN, CDR2 SVGIG (reference sequence). The trim removed 3 bases at V and 0 bases at J, leaving 11 bases unmatched. CDR3 sequence reads: CAWRPRLAHSSYNEQFF. The CDR3 DNA sequence: TGTGCCTGGAGACCCCGACTAGCCCACTCCTCCTACAATGAGCAGTTCTTC.

The chain uses TRBV29-1 and TRBJ1-5; D possibly corresponds to TRBD1 (5 bases). Trimming took off 6 bases at V and 1 base at J, with 10 bases between the two ends. The CDR3 covers 13 residues. Germline V gene sequence: CDR1 SQVTM, CDR2 ANQGSEA. The CDR3 DNA reads TGCAGCGTCGTGGGGGGAAGCAATCAGCCCCAGCATTTT. Translating it yields CSVVGGSNQPQHF.

The chain has TRBV11-2 and TRBJ1-1; D unresolved. Trimming pared 4 bases from V and 0 bases from J, leaving 15 bases between. CDR1 is SGHAT and CDR2 is FQNNGV in the germline V gene. The CDR3 consists of 16 residues. CDR3 in amino acids: CASSSLVQTLNTEAFF. Written as DNA, the CDR3 is TGTGCCAGCAGCTCTTTGGTACAGACCTTGAACACTGAAGCTTTCTTT. Full variable domain (remainder filled in from reference TRBV11-2 and TRBJ1-1): EAGVAQSPRYKIIEKRQSVAFWCNPISGHATLYWYQQILGQGPKLLIQFQNNGVVDDSQLPKDRFSAERLKGVDSTLKIQPAKLEDSAVYLCASSSLVQTLNTEAFFGQGTRLTVV.

This clone was counted between two and nine times. The chain joins TRBV30 to TRBJ2-2, with TRBD2 as a possible D gene (5 bases). The CDR3 covers 18 residues. Trimming took off 3 bases at V and 1 base at J, with 21 bases between the two ends. The V gene's germline CDR1 is GTSNPN and CDR2 SVGIG (reference sequence). Written as DNA, the CDR3 is TGTGCCTGGAGGGATGGACCAGCCCTTGGGAGGAACACCGGGGAGCTGTTTTTT. Its protein product is CAWRDGPALGRNTGELFF.

This clone appeared a few times. The genes are TRBV27 and TRBJ2-3; D unclear. CDR1 and CDR2 from the germline V gene are MNHEY and SMNVEV (reference sequence). With 6 bases removed from V and 1 base from J, the gap between germline ends came to 11 bases. This CDR3 spans 14 amino acids. CDR3 sequence (DNA): TGTGCCAGCAGAAAGGCAGGTCGCACAGATACGCAGTATTTT. Protein sequence: CASRKAGRTDTQYF.

This clone was seen a few times. The chain combines TRBV6-6 with TRBJ2-5; TRBD2 agrees at 8 bases. The trim removed 5 bases at V and 2 bases at J, leaving 7 bases unmatched. The CDR3 contains 15 residues. Germline V gene lookup returns CDR1 MNHNY and CDR2 SVGAGI (reference sequence). CDR3 nucleotide sequence: TGTGCCAGCAGTCACGGGGTAGCGGGGCAAGAGACCCAGTACTTC. Residues: CASSHGVAGQETQYF.

This clone has just a few counts. The chain uses TRBV7-2 and TRBJ2-2; 8 nucleotides line up with TRBD2. Trimming at V came to 8 bases and at J to 3 bases, leaving 8 bases not matched to a gene. Germline V CDR1 and CDR2: SGHTA, FQGNSA. This CDR3 comprises 15 residues. The CDR3 here is CASRYRGGYTGELFF. The CDR3 nucleotides read TGTGCCAGCCGATACCGGGGGGGGTACACCGGGGAGCTGTTTTTT.

The rearrangement links TRBV7-9 to TRBJ2-1, with D unresolved. Trimming took 2 bases from V and 6 from J, leaving 2 bases between them. Germline V gene sequence: CDR1 SEHNR, CDR2 FQNEAQ (reference sequence). This CDR3 is built from 11 residues. CDR3 in DNA: TGTGCCAGCAGCTTACGCAATGAGCAGTTCTTC. Protein: CASSLRNEQFF.

The CDR3 nucleotides read TGTGCCAGTAGTTTCAGGGGGCGGAGGTCCTACGAGCAGTACTTC. Protein: CASSFRGRRSYEQYF. This chain uses TRBV19 with TRBJ2-7; TRBD1 matches 8 bases. Germline values: CDR1 LNHDA, CDR2 SQIVND (reference sequence). Trimming at V came to 5 bases and at J to 1 base, leaving 7 bases not matched to a gene. This CDR3 spans 15 amino acids.

This clone was seen more than once but under ten times. V is TRBV21-1 and J is TRBJ1-5. TRBV21-1 is annotated as a pseudogene. The CDR3 contains 17 residues. The CDR3 coding sequence is TGTGCCAGCAGCAAAGGTCCGGGAGGGAATAGCAATCAGCCCCAGCATTTT. It codes for CASSKGPGGNSNQPQHF.

This clone was picked up a small number of times. The chain couples TRBV7-2 to TRBJ2-3; TRBD1 matches 8 bases. Germline CDR1 and CDR2: SGHTA and FQGNSA. V was pared by 1 base and J by 9 bases, with 6 bases of the junction left unmatched. The CDR3 has 14 amino acids. CDR3 sequence reads: CASSLGTGFTTQYF. The DNA of the CDR3 is TGTGCCAGCAGCTTAGGGACAGGGTTCACAACGCAGTATTTT.

The chain joins TRBV6-6 to TRBJ2-3, with 9 bases aligning to TRBD1. The CDR3 length is 16 residues. Germline CDR1 is MNHNY and CDR2 is SVGAGI (reference sequence). J lost 6 bases, V lost 4 bases, and 11 bases had no gene match. The CDR3 DNA reads as TGTGCCAGCAGTTCCCGGACAGGGGTATCTTGGGATACGCAGTATTTT. Translated: CASSSRTGVSWDTQYF.

This clone was detected only a few times. The rearrangement joins TRBV4-1 to TRBJ1-5; 7 nucleotides line up with TRBD1. V trimming: 4 bases; J trimming: 1 base; junction bases outside the gene matches: 7. Germline V gives CDR1 MGHRA, CDR2 YSYEKL. The CDR3 contains 16 residues. CDR3 residues: CASSRTTGASNQPQHF. The CDR3, as DNA: TGCGCCAGCAGCCGCACAACAGGGGCGAGCAATCAGCCCCAGCATTTT.

The V call is TRBV2, the J call TRBJ2-5, with 8 positions matching TRBD2. Germline V gives CDR1 SNHLY, CDR2 FYNNEI. The CDR3 contains 12 residues. V was pared by 8 bases and J by 4 bases, with 3 bases of the junction left unmatched. The CDR3 region has the DNA TGTGCCAGCCGGCTAGCGGGAGAGACCCAGTACTTC. Its protein product is CASRLAGETQYF.

This clone has only a few counts. The chain has TRBV28 and TRBJ2-5; 10 positions match TRBD2. The ends lost 10 bases at V and 4 bases at J; junction bases unmatched: 12. CDR3 length: 15 residues. Germline CDR1 is MDHEN and CDR2 is SYDVKM. CDR3: CATTRAASGRETQYF. CDR3 nucleotides: TGTGCCACCACTAGGGCGGCTAGCGGGAGAGAGACCCAGTACTTC.

This rearrangement joins TRBV25-1 to TRBJ2-3; unclear D gene. Germline V gene lookup returns CDR1 MGHDK and CDR2 SYGVNS. The CDR3 is made up of 14 amino acids. The V gene lost 2 bases and the J gene lost 2 bases, with 8 bases spanning the gap. The CDR3 loop is CASSEPPHTDTQYF. CDR3 nucleotide sequence: TGTGCCAGCAGTGAACCCCCCCACACAGATACGCAGTATTTT.

The J gene is TRBJ1-2, the V gene TRBV6-6; 8 bases map to TRBD1. J gave up 5 bases and V 10 bases, and 6 bases lay outside the gene matches. This CDR3 contains 12 residues. CDR1 and CDR2 from the germline V gene are MNHNY and SVGAGI (reference sequence). This CDR3 reads CATWQGAYGYTF. The CDR3 bases are TGTGCCACCTGGCAGGGGGCGTATGGCTACACCTTC.

The J gene is TRBJ2-3, the V gene TRBV7-2, with a weak D call TRBD2 (7 bases). Trimming removed 5 bases at V and 2 bases at J, with 17 bases between. The CDR3 covers 16 residues. Germline values: CDR1 SGHTA, CDR2 FQGNSA. The CDR3, as DNA: TGTGCCAGCAGCCATCGAAGGGGGAGGGCCACAGATACGCAGTATTTT. This encodes CASSHRRGRATDTQYF.

This rearrangement joins TRBV30 to TRBJ2-7, with D perhaps being TRBD1 or TRBD2 (6 bases each). The CDR3 is made up of 11 amino acids. The germline V gene has CDR1 GTSNPN and CDR2 SVGIG (reference sequence). Trimming cost V 3 bases and J 7 bases, with 10 bases left between them. CDR3 in amino acids: CAWRGGREQYV. The CDR3 DNA reads as TGTGCCTGGAGAGGGGGGAGGGAGCAGTACGTC.

The CDR3 loop reads CASSSQGVYTEAFF. The CDR3 region has the DNA TGTGCCAGCAGTTCTCAGGGGGTTTACACTGAAGCTTTCTTT. The chain couples TRBV28 to TRBJ1-1; TRBD1 matches 7 bases. The CDR3 spans 14 residues. Losses at the gene ends were 4 bases for V and 3 bases for J; bases not matched to a gene: 5. In germline, CDR1 is MDHEN, CDR2 SYDVKM.

The sample holds a few counts of this clone. The rearrangement uses TRBV4-1 and TRBJ1-1, with D tentatively TRBD1 (6 bases). CDR1 is MGHRA and CDR2 is YSYEKL in the germline V gene. V dropped 4 bases and J dropped 7 bases, with 16 bases sitting between them. The CDR3 is 14 amino acids. Here the CDR3 reads CASSRDGGAVEAFF. The CDR3 coding sequence is TGCGCCAGCAGCCGGGATGGGGGGGCGGTTGAAGCTTTCTTT.